This T cell receptor beta chain was sequenced for a study of blood T cell repertoires in COVID-19. Study context: The study drew acute and convalescent COVID-19 samples from the United States, Italy and Spain. PBMCs, B-cell-depleted T cells, or T cells were the source of the cDNA or gDNA that made up the material.

As handled by the study authors: Using reference gene primer amplification, nucleated cell counts were estimated. TCRdb keeps only in-frame clones here, not all; method: immunoSEQ multiplex PCR. For V, J and clone size, that table is used; D and trimming come from the DNA. The table lists approximately 300,000 clones, around nine tenths of them singletons, with 4% in the top ten. V gave up 5 bases and J gave up 1 base, with 6 bases separating them. Germline V gives CDR1 DFQATT, CDR2 SNEGSKA (reference sequence). The CDR3 runs to 11 residues. The clonotype was recovered from a woman aged 45 to 65 with active or convalescent COVID-19. The sequencing sample was made of peripheral blood. The chain employs TRBV20-1 and TRBJ2-7; D not resolved. As DNA, the CDR3 is TGCAGTGCTCGCGGTTCCTACGAGCAGTACTTC. Encoded protein: CSARGSYEQYF.